One and the same sample provided the 4 T cell receptor beta chains below, sequenced in a study of blood T cells in healthy people across ages. Through a sample-barcoded 5' primer and a J-beta primer mix, a second PCR was run for roughly 7 to 11 cycles. TCRdb ran MiXCR on the 5' RACE reads and lists one entry per CDR3 protein. The profile shows some 700,000 distinct CDR3 sequences, about 20% of them singletons. Material: blood. The receptors were gathered from a man between 65 and 85 years old in good health.

The rearrangement uses TRBV5-1 and TRBJ2-3, with D possibly TRBD1 on 5 matching bases. Between the trimmed V and J ends, which lost 0 bases and 4 bases, there was a span of 12 bases. CDR3 length: 15 residues. Germline V gene sequence: CDR1 SGHRS, CDR2 YFSETQ. The CDR3 loop reads CASSLGYRSADTQYF. CDR3 bases: TGCGCCAGCAGCTTGGGGTACAGGTCCGCAGATACGCAGTATTTT.

CDR3 DNA sequence: TGTGCCTCCTCAATCCAACGTATCATTCAGTACTTC. Protein sequence: CASSIQRIIQYF. This sequence joins TRBV2 and TRBJ2-4; D ambiguous. The CDR3 is made up of 12 amino acids. Deletions cut 11 bases from V and 9 bases from J, with 17 bases between. In germline, CDR1 is SNHLY, CDR2 FYNNEI.

This clonotype was counted a few times. A much bigger clone sits one base away, suggesting this may be a read error. The V gene is TRBV24-1, the J gene TRBJ2-5; 7 positions match TRBD2. With 7 bases clipped from V and 10 bases from J, the junction kept 8 bases outside the gene matches. Per the germline V gene, CDR1 is KGHDR and CDR2 is SFDVKD. The length of the CDR3 is 12 residues. DNA of the CDR3: TGTGCCACCAGGGGAAGGGGAGGGATCCAGTACTTC. Protein product: CATRGRGGIQYF.

The rearrangement links TRBV6-5 to TRBJ1-2; possible D gene TRBD1, 5 bases. CDR1 and CDR2 (germline): MNHEY, SVGAGI. The CDR3 is 15 amino acids. Trimming removed 2 bases at V and 5 bases at J, with 15 bases between. CDR3 region: CASSYIPPRQYGYTF. The CDR3 DNA reads TGTGCCAGCAGTTACATCCCCCCTCGACAGTATGGCTACACCTTC.